These 23 T cell receptor beta chains share one sample of origin, sequenced in a study of T cell responses to AZD1222 COVID-19 vaccine. TCRdb's table, derived via immunoSEQ multiplex PCR, lists solely in-frame clones and lacks some. The data hold around 100,000 clones, with 88% observed a single time. The sample here was peripheral blood, taken on day 0 of AZD1222 vaccination. The receptors originated from an adult in good health.

This rearrangement joins TRBV14 to TRBJ1-4; D possibly corresponds to TRBD1 (5 bases). Per the germline V gene, CDR1 is SGHDN and CDR2 is FVKESK. V gave up 0 bases and J gave up 7 bases, with 6 bases separating them. The CDR3 contains 13 residues. CDR3: CASSQEGREKLFF. CDR3 coding DNA: TGTGCCAGCAGCCAAGAGGGGCGTGAAAAACTGTTTTTT.

V and J are TRBV19 and TRBJ2-5; 7 nucleotides align to TRBD2. Germline V CDR1 and CDR2: LNHDA, SQIVND (reference sequence). The CDR3 spans 15 residues. V shed 3 bases and J 5 bases; nucleotides not matched to a gene: 9. CDR3 bases: TGTGCCAGTAGTATTGGGGGGAGGGCCCAGGAGACCCAGTACTTC. It encodes CASSIGGRAQETQYF. Complete variable domain (other parts from reference TRBV19 and TRBJ2-5): DGGITQSPKYLFRKEGQNVTLSCEQNLNHDAMYWYRQDPGQGLRLIYYSQIVNDFQKGDIAEGYSVSREKKESFPLTVTSAQKNPTAFYLCASSIGGRAQETQYFGPGTRLLVL.

This chain links TRBV6-5 with TRBJ2-7; perhaps TRBD2 as D (6 bases). The CDR3 totals 14 residues. Trimming stripped 5 bases from V and 4 bases from J, with 15 bases between. Germline-derived CDR1 and CDR2 are MNHEY and SVGAGI. As DNA, the CDR3 is TGTGCCAGCAGTCGACTAGTTGAGACATACGAGCAGTACTTC. Encoded protein: CASSRLVETYEQYF.

The chain has TRBV19 and TRBJ1-5; 7 bases are shared with TRBD1. CDR1 is LNHDA and CDR2 is SQIVND in the germline V gene (reference sequence). V lost 9 bases, J lost 7 bases, and 12 bases stayed unmatched. CDR3 length equals 14 residues. In DNA, the CDR3 is TGTGCCAGCCGCAGGGGGGGGCTCGGACAGCCCCAGCATTTT. This gives the protein CASRRGGLGQPQHF.

The V gene is TRBV7-8, the J gene TRBJ1-1; D gene unclear. Trimming removed 3 bases at V and 5 bases at J, with 16 bases between. The CDR3 length is 15 residues. Per germline, CDR1 SGHVS and CDR2 FQNEAQ. The CDR3 sequence is CASSFVKVSETEAFF. In DNA form, the CDR3 reads TGTGCCAGCAGCTTCGTTAAGGTTTCGGAAACTGAAGCTTTCTTT.

This rearrangement joins TRBV4-2 to TRBJ1-2, with D uncertain. The CDR3 is made up of 11 amino acids. Per the germline V gene, CDR1 is LGHNA and CDR2 is YNFKEQ. The germline V and J ends were trimmed by 9 bases and 8 bases, with 13 bases remaining between them. The DNA for the CDR3 is TGTGCCAGTCGGACTCAGCAGGGCTACACCTTC. Translated, it gives CASRTQQGYTF.

The V and J genes are TRBV14 and TRBJ1-2; D gene ambiguous. Germline assignment: CDR1 SGHDN and CDR2 FVKESK. The CDR3 runs 12 residues. The V gene lost 2 bases and the J gene lost 4 bases, with 5 bases spanning the gap. The CDR3 loop is CASSQFLYGYTF. CDR3 DNA sequence: TGTGCCAGCAGCCAATTCCTCTATGGCTACACCTTC.

This clone was seen a handful of times. This sequence joins TRBV30 and TRBJ2-3; 7 positions match TRBD1. V trimming: 2 bases; J trimming: 6 bases; junction bases outside the gene matches: 14. CDR3 size: 16 residues. Per the germline V gene, CDR1 is GTSNPN and CDR2 is SVGIG (reference sequence). The CDR3 coding sequence is TGTGCCTGGAGTACGGGGACAGCCCTGGGCCGGGATACGCAGTATTTT. It codes for CAWSTGTALGRDTQYF.

The rearrangement uses TRBV5-1 and TRBJ1-5; possible D gene TRBD1, 5 bases. Trimming took 0 bases from V and 3 from J, leaving 7 bases between them. The CDR3 has 14 amino acids. Germline V gene data show CDR1 as SGHRS and CDR2 as YFSETQ. This CDR3 is CASSLEGPNQPQHF. The DNA of the CDR3 is TGCGCCAGCAGCTTGGAGGGGCCCAATCAGCCCCAGCATTTT.

V is TRBV7-2 and J is TRBJ2-6, with D unresolved. This CDR3 has 16 amino acids. Germline values: CDR1 SGHTA, CDR2 FQGNSA. Deletions cut 3 bases from V and 2 bases from J, with 11 bases between. The CDR3 region is CASSLEAATGANVLTF. CDR3 nucleotides: TGTGCCAGCAGCTTGGAAGCTGCCACTGGGGCCAACGTCCTGACTTTC.

The rearrangement uses TRBV4-2 and TRBJ2-3; D call uncertain. The germline V and J ends were trimmed by 0 bases and 5 bases, with 9 bases remaining between them. The CDR3 has 14 amino acids. CDR1 is LGHNA and CDR2 is YNFKEQ in the germline V gene. The CDR3 loop is CASSQDQPVDTQYF. DNA of the CDR3: TGTGCCAGCAGCCAAGATCAGCCGGTAGATACGCAGTATTTT.

CDR3 amino acids: CASSAHRGEKDGYTF. The CDR3 nucleotides read TGTGCCAGCAGCGCCCACAGAGGGGAAAAAGATGGCTACACCTTC. The chain uses TRBV9 and TRBJ1-2; D perhaps matches TRBD1 (5 bases). The V end lost 3 bases, the J end lost 6 bases, and 18 bases lay between the germline ends. CDR1 and CDR2 (germline): SGDLS, YYNGEE. The CDR3 covers 15 residues.

The chain employs TRBV6-4 and TRBJ2-1; D call uncertain. CDR3 size: 14 residues. Trimming pared 0 bases from V and 10 bases from J, leaving 13 bases between. Germline-derived CDR1 and CDR2 are MRHNA and SNTAGT. CDR3 amino acids: CASSDSIAAGEQFF. The CDR3 coding sequence is TGTGCCAGCAGTGACTCGATCGCGGCAGGCGAGCAGTTCTTC.

The rearrangement joins TRBV3-1 (or the pseudogene TRBV3-2) to TRBJ2-1; 11 positions match TRBD2. CDR3 size: 15 residues. Germline V gene data show CDR1 as LGHDT and CDR2 as YNNKEL (reference sequence). The trim removed 4 bases at V and 7 bases at J, leaving 6 bases unmatched. The CDR3 nucleotides read TGTGCCAGCAGCCTAGCGGGAGGGGGAGGAAATGAGCAGTTCTTC. Protein: CASSLAGGGGNEQFF.

This chain connects TRBV4-1 to TRBJ2-7; TRBD1 matches at 9 bases. Trimming at V came to 4 bases and at J to 4 bases, leaving 11 bases not matched to a gene. CDR1 and CDR2 (germline): MGHRA, YSYEKL. The CDR3 is made up of 16 amino acids. The CDR3 sequence: CASSLGLTGGFYEQYF. As DNA, the CDR3 is TGCGCCAGCAGCCTCGGGTTGACAGGGGGATTTTACGAGCAGTACTTC.

The CDR3 protein is CASSPGQGTTEAFF. The CDR3 bases are TGTGCCAGCAGTCCCGGACAGGGGACCACTGAAGCTTTCTTT. The rearrangement links TRBV27 to TRBJ1-1; 9 bases align to TRBD1. The CDR3 consists of 14 residues. Trimming took 5 bases from V and 4 from J; bases not matched to a gene: 5. The germline gives CDR1 MNHEY, CDR2 SMNVEV (reference sequence).

This rearrangement joins TRBV4-1 to TRBJ2-1, with 9 bases fitting TRBD2. With 6 bases clipped from V and 10 bases from J, the junction kept 10 bases outside the gene matches. This CDR3 has 14 amino acids. Germline CDR1 reads MGHRA; CDR2 reads YSYEKL. In DNA form, the CDR3 reads TGCGCCAGCAGTCACCAGACTAGCGGTTACGAGCAGTTCTTC. Its protein is CASSHQTSGYEQFF.

The chain carries TRBV19 and TRBJ1-5, with D unresolved. The V gene's germline CDR1 is LNHDA and CDR2 SQIVND (reference sequence). The CDR3 is 12 amino acids. V shed 6 bases and J shed 1 base, with 4 bases lying between them. CDR3 nucleotide sequence: TGTGCCAGTAGAGAGAGCAATCAGCCCCAGCATTTT. It codes for CASRESNQPQHF.

This chain uses TRBV19 with TRBJ2-5, with TRBD1 matching over 7 bases. The CDR3 runs 14 residues. Germline V gives CDR1 LNHDA, CDR2 SQIVND (reference sequence). Losses at the gene ends were 5 bases for V and 5 bases for J; bases not matched to a gene: 8. The DNA for the CDR3 is TGTGCCAGTAGTCCCTGGTCAGGGGGTGAGACCCAGTACTTC. Translated: CASSPWSGGETQYF.

The rearrangement uses TRBV7-2 and TRBJ1-5; TRBD1 matches 10 bases. The V gene's germline CDR1 is SGHTA and CDR2 FQGNSA. CDR3 size: 16 residues. Losses at the gene ends were 6 bases for V and 4 bases for J; bases not matched to a gene: 9. CDR3 amino acids: CASSYGTGVPNQPQHF. The CDR3 DNA is TGTGCCAGCAGTTACGGGACAGGGGTCCCAAATCAGCCCCAGCATTTT.

The chain couples TRBV19 to TRBJ2-1; TRBD2 aligns across 13 bases. The V gene end was trimmed by 7 bases and the J gene end by 0 bases; junction bases not matched to a gene: 9. The CDR3 length is 18 residues. Germline loops: CDR1 LNHDA, CDR2 SQIVND (reference sequence). CDR3 protein: CASKELAGGASSYNEQFF. CDR3 sequence (DNA): TGTGCCAGTAAAGAACTAGCGGGAGGGGCGAGCTCCTACAATGAGCAGTTCTTC.

The V call is TRBV11-3, the J call TRBJ2-3; no reliable D call. CDR1 and CDR2 (germline): SGHNT, YENEEA. The V end lost 5 bases, the J end lost 3 bases, and 6 bases lay between the germline ends. CDR3 size: 12 residues. Written as DNA, the CDR3 is TGTGCCAGCAGCCCTAGTACAGATACGCAGTATTTT. As protein: CASSPSTDTQYF.

The chain has TRBV19 and TRBJ2-7; D is perhaps TRBD2 (6 bases). This CDR3 spans 13 amino acids. Trimming shortened V by 3 bases and J by 4 bases, and 10 bases separated the two germline ends. Germline CDR1 LNHDA, CDR2 SQIVND (reference sequence). CDR3 nucleotide sequence: TGTGCCAGTAGTATCGGGACTCTATACGAGCAGTACTTC. Residues: CASSIGTLYEQYF.